One and the same sample provided the 27 T cell receptor beta chains below, sequenced in a study of blood T cell repertoires in COVID-19. Repertoires were generated with immunoSEQ multiplex PCR, while TCRdb's copy carries only in-frame clones and drops some. The sample records about 270,000 clones, roughly 90% being singletons. Material: PBMCs or T cells enriched from blood (not recorded which). The receptors here all came from a man aged 40-49 years who had been exposed to COVID-19.

This chain connects TRBV11-2 to TRBJ2-1, with D possibly being TRBD2 (5 bases). The length of the CDR3 is 13 residues. V shed 3 bases and J shed 7 bases, with 10 bases lying between them. CDR1 is SGHAT, CDR2 FQNNGV, per germline. CDR3 amino acids: CASSFAGKNEQFF. The CDR3 bases are TGTGCCAGCAGCTTCGCCGGGAAAAATGAGCAGTTCTTC.

Here the CDR3 reads CATEDSRNQPQHF. CDR3 sequence (DNA): TGTGCCACGGAGGACAGTCGCAATCAGCCCCAGCATTTT. The chain employs TRBV19 and TRBJ1-5, with a tentative D call TRBD1 (6 bases). Trimming pared 10 bases from V and 2 bases from J, leaving 12 bases between. CDR3 length: 13 amino acids. Germline loops: CDR1 LNHDA, CDR2 SQIVND (reference sequence).

The chain uses TRBV7-3 and TRBJ2-7, with D maybe TRBD2 (6 bases). The CDR3 totals 15 residues. Germline V gene lookup returns CDR1 SGHTA and CDR2 FQGTGA. The V end was cut by 4 bases, the J end by 5 bases, with 18 bases between. Here the CDR3 DNA reads TGTGCCAGCAGCTCTCACCCGGGGGACGTTGACGAGCAGTACTTC. This gives the protein CASSSHPGDVDEQYF.

This chain joins TRBV7-9 and TRBJ2-1; 12 bases fit TRBD2. Germline loops: CDR1 SEHNR, CDR2 FQNEAQ (reference sequence). CDR3 length: 15 amino acids. Trimming cost V 5 bases and J 4 bases; bases outside gene matches: 3. CDR3 sequence (DNA): TGTGCCAGCAGCCTCGGACTAGCGGGGTACAATGAGCAGTTCTTC. Translated: CASSLGLAGYNEQFF.

The chain has TRBV7-9 and TRBJ2-1; 7 nucleotides line up with TRBD2. Germline V gene sequence: CDR1 SEHNR, CDR2 FQNEAQ (reference sequence). The V gene end was trimmed by 5 bases and the J gene end by 4 bases; junction bases not matched to a gene: 14. This CDR3 has 17 amino acids. DNA of the CDR3: TGTGCCAGCAGCCACACCGGGGACTACCGAATTTACAATGAGCAGTTCTTC. This translates into CASSHTGDYRIYNEQFF.

The chain joins TRBV30 to TRBJ2-7; maybe TRBD2 (5 bases). Germline CDR1 reads GTSNPN; CDR2 reads SVGIG (reference sequence). The CDR3 runs to 14 residues. V lost 3 bases, J lost 5 bases, and 17 bases lay in between. The CDR3 spells CAWSTREPTNEQYF. CDR3 nucleotides: TGTGCCTGGAGCACGAGGGAGCCAACGAACGAGCAGTACTTC.

This clone was seen a few times. Within the sample, other DNA sequences also encode this same CDR3. The V gene is TRBV19, the J gene TRBJ2-7; D is possibly TRBD1 (5 bases). Trimming pared 2 bases from V and 0 bases from J, leaving 8 bases between. The V gene's germline CDR1 is LNHDA and CDR2 SQIVND (reference sequence). The CDR3 runs to 14 residues. The CDR3 region is CASSITGSSYEQYF. The CDR3 DNA sequence: TGTGCCAGTAGTATAACAGGAAGCTCCTACGAGCAGTACTTC.

The CDR3 DNA follows: TGTGCCAGCAGTCAACCTCAGGGAGGCTGGTTCTTC. As protein: CASSQPQGGWFF. The rearrangement links TRBV27 to TRBJ2-1; D may be TRBD2 (6 bases). V lost 5 bases and J 15 bases, leaving 17 bases between the germline ends. Germline lookup yields CDR1 MNHEY and CDR2 SMNVEV (reference sequence). The CDR3 has 12 amino acids.

CDR3 coding DNA: TGTGCCAGCAGCTCCGGAGATGGCTACACCTTC. Protein sequence: CASSSGDGYTF. This chain uses TRBV7-3 with TRBJ1-2; no clear D gene. The CDR3 sequence is 11 residues long. Germline V gene sequence: CDR1 SGHTA, CDR2 FQGTGA. Trimming cost V 4 bases and J 6 bases, with 6 bases left between them.

The chain links TRBV10-3 to TRBJ2-2, with 9 nucleotides matching TRBD1. Germline lookup yields CDR1 ENHRY and CDR2 SYGVKD. V dropped 10 bases and J dropped 7; count of bases not matched to a gene: 10. This CDR3 spans 14 amino acids. For the CDR3, the DNA is TGTGCCACCCGGGACAGGGATTTGATCGGGGAGCTGTTTTTT. Translated, it gives CATRDRDLIGELFF.

CDR3 loop: CASSYGQGINQPQHF. The CDR3 region has the DNA TGTGCCAGCAGTTACGGACAGGGCATAAATCAGCCCCAGCATTTT. This chain joins TRBV28 and TRBJ1-5, with 8 bases that match TRBD1. Trimming at V came to 4 bases and at J to 4 bases, leaving 6 bases not matched to a gene. This CDR3 spans 15 amino acids. CDR1 is MDHEN, CDR2 SYDVKM, per germline.

The CDR3 region has the DNA TGTGCCAGCACCCAGGCAGGAAACAGGGGCCATGAGCAGTTCTTC. Translation gives CASTQAGNRGHEQFF. This chain joins TRBV9 and TRBJ2-1; 7 bases match TRBD1. Trimming removed 6 bases from V and 8 bases from J; junction bases left unmatched: 14. CDR1 is SGDLS, CDR2 YYNGEE, per germline. The CDR3 sequence is 15 residues long.

V gene TRBV7-9 combines with J gene TRBJ2-7; TRBD1 aligns across 9 bases. Trimming cost V 5 bases and J 3 bases; bases outside gene matches: 20. Germline loops: CDR1 SEHNR, CDR2 FQNEAQ (reference sequence). CDR3 length: 19 residues. The CDR3 DNA reads TGTGCCAGCAGCAAATTCCCCGGGACAGGGCCCATTACGTACTACGAGCAGTACTTC. Protein sequence: CASSKFPGTGPITYYEQYF.

The chain combines TRBV5-6 with TRBJ1-2; D call uncertain. The germline V and J ends were trimmed by 2 bases and 8 bases, with 16 bases remaining between them. The V gene's germline CDR1 is SGHDT and CDR2 YYEEEE. The CDR3 is made up of 14 amino acids. The CDR3 nucleotides read TGTGCCAGCAGCTTTAGTCGGGAGCTGGGGGGCTACACCTTC. Residues: CASSFSRELGGYTF.

Concerning this clone: This specimen includes other DNA sequences encoding the same CDR3. The chain's CDR3 is CASSLAGGASTDTQYF. CDR3 DNA: TGCGCCAGCAGCTTGGCCGGCGGAGCTAGCACAGATACGCAGTATTTT. V gene TRBV5-1 combines with J gene TRBJ2-3; D is undetermined. The CDR3 has 16 residues. The germline V gene encodes CDR1 SGHRS and CDR2 YFSETQ. V shed 0 bases and J shed 0 bases, with 11 bases lying between them. Full variable domain (outside the CDR3, taken from reference TRBV5-1 and TRBJ2-3): KAGVTQTPRYLIKTRGQQVTLSCSPISGHRSVSWYQQTPGQGLQFLFEYFSETQRNKGNFPGRFSGRQFSNSRSEMNVSTLELGDSALYLCASSLAGGASTDTQYFGPGTRLTVL.

The chain employs TRBV19 and TRBJ2-7, with 8 bases that match TRBD2. Per germline, CDR1 LNHDA and CDR2 SQIVND (reference sequence). This CDR3 has 14 residues. The V and J ends lost 1 base and 3 bases, in that order; junction bases with no gene match: 2. The CDR3 spells CASSIGGGNYEQYF. The CDR3 DNA is TGTGCCAGTAGTATAGGCGGGGGGAACTACGAGCAGTACTTC.

This chain uses TRBV12-5 with TRBJ2-5; no reliable D call. The CDR3 runs to 13 residues. Germline CDR1 and CDR2: LGHNT and FRNRAP. The V and J ends lost 3 bases and 2 bases respectively, with 7 bases between them. This CDR3 reads CASGFGQQETQYF. CDR3 DNA: TGTGCTAGTGGTTTTGGGCAGCAAGAGACCCAGTACTTC.

With respect to this clone: The same CDR3 is also encoded by other DNA sequences in this sample. The chain carries TRBV12-3 or TRBV12-4 and TRBJ1-5; D gene unclear. The CDR3 runs 12 residues. Trimming left V 4 bases short and J 5 bases short, with 6 bases between. The CDR3 bases are TGTGCCAGCAGTTCCCGGGATCAGCCCCAGCATTTT. It specifies CASSSRDQPQHF.

This clone appeared once. This chain links TRBV30 with TRBJ1-5; D unclear. This CDR3 spans 13 amino acids. Germline V gives CDR1 GTSNPN, CDR2 SVGIG (reference sequence). V was cut by 0 bases and J by 0 bases, with 3 bases left in between. The CDR3 bases are TGTGCCTGGAGTGTACATAGCAATCAGCCCCAGCATTTT. Protein sequence: CAWSVHSNQPQHF. The whole variable domain, remainder taken from reference TRBV30 and TRBJ1-5, is SQTIHQWPATLVQPVGSPLSLECTVEGTSNPNLYWYRQAAGRGLQLLFYSVGIGQISSEVPQNLSASRPQDRQFILSSKKLLLSDSGFYLCAWSVHSNQPQHFGDGTRLSIL.

The V gene is TRBV9, the J gene TRBJ1-2; 8 positions agree with TRBD1. The CDR3 runs 15 residues. J gave up 8 bases and V 4 bases, and 13 bases lay outside the gene matches. Germline V gene data show CDR1 as SGDLS and CDR2 as YYNGEE. Here the CDR3 DNA reads TGTGCCAGCAGCTCTCGACAGGGGATGTATGGAGGCTACACCTTC. Translation: CASSSRQGMYGGYTF.

This chain links TRBV7-2 with TRBJ2-5; 11 bases are a match to TRBD1. CDR1 SGHTA and CDR2 FQGNSA come from the germline V gene. The CDR3 contains 16 residues. Trimming took 5 bases from V and 5 from J; bases not matched to a gene: 10. The CDR3 bases are TGTGCCAGCAGCAGAAATTTGGGACAGGGGGACGAGACCCAGTACTTC. It yields the protein CASSRNLGQGDETQYF.

The genes are TRBV28 and TRBJ2-7; D unresolved. The CDR3 is 12 amino acids. The V gene lost 5 bases and the J gene lost 2 bases, with 7 bases spanning the gap. Germline loops: CDR1 MDHEN, CDR2 SYDVKM. CDR3 sequence (DNA): TGTGCCAGCAGTCCGCAGACCTACGAGCAGTACTTC. This translates into CASSPQTYEQYF.

The sample holds one count of this clone. The chain employs TRBV4-3 and TRBJ2-7; 7 nucleotides agree with TRBD2. The ends lost 4 bases at V and 3 bases at J; junction bases unmatched: 3. Per germline, CDR1 LGHNA and CDR2 YSLEER. This CDR3 is 13 amino acids long. CDR3 region: CASSPGGGYEQYF. In DNA form, the CDR3 reads TGCGCCAGCAGCCCGGGGGGAGGCTACGAGCAGTACTTC.

J is TRBJ2-7 and V is TRBV4-1; no firm D call. This CDR3 has 16 residues. CDR1 MGHRA and CDR2 YSYEKL come from the germline V gene. V was trimmed by 0 bases and J by 3 bases, leaving 15 bases between them. The CDR3 here is CASSQDSTFGHYEQYF. Here the CDR3 DNA reads TGCGCCAGCAGCCAAGATAGTACGTTTGGGCACTACGAGCAGTACTTC.

This chain uses TRBV5-4 with TRBJ2-5; 8 bases agree with TRBD1. Germline-derived CDR1 and CDR2 are SGHNT and YYREEE (reference sequence). There are 14 residues in the CDR3. Germline trimming cut 4 bases from V and 4 bases from J; bases unmatched to any gene: 6. CDR3 in DNA: TGTGCCAGCAGCGCTCAGGGGGCGACAGAGACCCAGTACTTC. Amino acids: CASSAQGATETQYF.

This clone was seen only a few times. The V and J genes are TRBV28 and TRBJ1-4; D perhaps matches TRBD1 (5 bases). The germline V and J ends were trimmed by 9 bases and 0 bases, with 14 bases remaining between them. Germline V CDR1 and CDR2: MDHEN, SYDVKM. The CDR3 runs to 15 residues. The CDR3: CASLGGHATNEKLFF. The CDR3 region has the DNA TGTGCCAGTCTCGGTGGACATGCAACTAATGAAAAACTGTTTTTT.

This chain connects TRBV27 to TRBJ2-1, with 7 bases that match TRBD2. Germline V gives CDR1 MNHEY, CDR2 SMNVEV (reference sequence). V shed 4 bases, J shed 1 base, and the junction held 1 base outside the gene matches. The CDR3 has 14 residues. CDR3 sequence: CASSSLASYNEQFF. In DNA, the CDR3 is TGTGCCAGCAGTTCACTAGCGTCCTACAATGAGCAGTTCTTC.